This T cell receptor (beta chain) was recorded in a study of OX40 agonist ivuxolimab in advanced cancers. Using immunoSEQ multiplex PCR, the repertoire was profiled, and TCRdb retains in-frame clones only, with some absent. The sample comprises around 68,000 clones, roughly 85% of which are singletons, and 15% to 20% rests with the top ten. The CDR3 totals 14 residues. Per germline, CDR1 MNHEY and CDR2 SVGAGI. J was trimmed by 7 bases and V by 5 bases; bases with no gene match: 10. Sequencing was performed on CD4+ or CD8+ T cells sorted from blood, taken in a trial of the OX40 agonist ivuxolimab. The chain carries TRBV6-5 and TRBJ2-7; 8 bases are shared with TRBD1. This clonotype originated in an adult with an advanced solid tumor such as melanoma, head and neck, liver or kidney cancer. The CDR3 loop is CASSNRGSRGEQYF. The CDR3 bases are TGTGCCAGCAGTAACAGGGGGTCCAGGGGGGAGCAGTACTTC.